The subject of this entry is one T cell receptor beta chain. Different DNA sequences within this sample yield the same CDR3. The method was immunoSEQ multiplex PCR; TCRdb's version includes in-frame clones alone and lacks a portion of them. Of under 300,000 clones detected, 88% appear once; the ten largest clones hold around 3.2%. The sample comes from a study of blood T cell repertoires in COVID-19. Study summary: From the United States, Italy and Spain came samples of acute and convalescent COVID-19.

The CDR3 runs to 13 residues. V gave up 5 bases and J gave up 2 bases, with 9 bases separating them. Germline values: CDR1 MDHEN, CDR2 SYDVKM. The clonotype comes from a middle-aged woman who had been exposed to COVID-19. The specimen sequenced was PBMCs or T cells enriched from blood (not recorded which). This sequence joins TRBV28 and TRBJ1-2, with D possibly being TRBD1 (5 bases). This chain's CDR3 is CASSLSGNYGYTF. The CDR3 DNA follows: TGTGCCAGCAGTCTTTCAGGGAACTATGGCTACACCTTC.